This T cell receptor (beta chain) was identified in a study of T cells in Graves' hyperthyroidism and ophthalmopathy. This clonotype showed up many times. Its cognate antigen is unknown. Study observations and caveats: Ophthalmopathy was model-predicted a median around seven months pre-onset. Among clonotypes expanded in thyroid above 0.001, most were also found in blood. Ophthalmopathy and stable hyperthyroidism were told apart by a 13 V-J model.

V was pared by 5 bases and J by 7 bases, with 13 bases of the junction left unmatched. CDR3 length: 15 amino acids. Germline lookup yields CDR1 DFQATT and CDR2 SNEGSKA (reference sequence). RNA transcripts yielded amplified TCR beta CDR3 regions. The study used the HTBI primer set for a first-round RT-PCR of the TCR CDR3. TCRdb re-called the multiplex PCR reads with MiXCR, one entry per CDR3 protein. This sample carries hundreds of thousands of distinct CDR3 sequences, under 20% of them seen once, and the ten largest clones take less than 4.5%. The authors deemed Graves' hyperthyroidism stable absent ophthalmopathy progression within 18 months.

The sequencing sample was made of blood. The genes are TRBV20-1 and TRBJ2-1, with 8 bases aligning to TRBD2. The TCR was taken from a woman aged 25 to 39 with Graves' hyperthyroidism. DNA for the CDR3: TGCAGTGCTGATACCGGGACTAGGCTGGGGAATGAGCAGTTCTTC. Amino acid sequence: CSADTGTRLGNEQFF.